This entry features one T cell receptor (beta chain) sequence. This record comes from a study of control samples from healthy donors and cancer patients. Sequenced by immunoSEQ multiplex PCR; TCRdb stores in-frame clones only, minus some. Altogether 130,000 or so clones are present, roughly 90% being singletons, with the ten largest covering roughly 3.2%. Sequences were obtained from blood. The sequence was obtained from a man aged 50 to 60 in good health.

The CDR3 loop reads CASSQDETAFYEQYF. CDR3 sequence (DNA): TGTGCCAGCAGCCAAGATGAGACAGCGTTCTACGAGCAGTACTTC. The gene calls are TRBV14 and TRBJ2-7, with D maybe TRBD1 (5 bases). The V end lost 0 bases, the J end lost 3 bases, and 12 bases lay between the germline ends. The germline gives CDR1 SGHDN, CDR2 FVKESK. This CDR3 has 15 amino acids.